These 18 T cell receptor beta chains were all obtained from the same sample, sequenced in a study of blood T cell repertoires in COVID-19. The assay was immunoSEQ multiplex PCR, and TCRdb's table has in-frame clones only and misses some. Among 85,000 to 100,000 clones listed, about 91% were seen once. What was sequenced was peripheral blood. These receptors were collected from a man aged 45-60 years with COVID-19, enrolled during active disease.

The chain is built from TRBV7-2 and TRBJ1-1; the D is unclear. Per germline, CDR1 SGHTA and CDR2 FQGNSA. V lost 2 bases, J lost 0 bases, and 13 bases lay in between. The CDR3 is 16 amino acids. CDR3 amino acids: CASSLLGGLVNTEAFF. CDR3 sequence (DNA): TGTGCCAGCAGCTTATTGGGCGGGTTGGTGAACACTGAAGCTTTCTTT.

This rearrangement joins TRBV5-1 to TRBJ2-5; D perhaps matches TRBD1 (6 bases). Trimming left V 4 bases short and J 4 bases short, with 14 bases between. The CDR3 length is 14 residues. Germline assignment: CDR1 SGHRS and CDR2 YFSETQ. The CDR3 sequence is CASSPGQSTETQYF. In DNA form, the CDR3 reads TGCGCCAGCAGCCCAGGACAGTCGACAGAGACCCAGTACTTC. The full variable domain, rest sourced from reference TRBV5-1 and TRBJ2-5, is KAGVTQTPRYLIKTRGQQVTLSCSPISGHRSVSWYQQTPGQGLQFLFEYFSETQRNKGNFPGRFSGRQFSNSRSEMNVSTLELGDSALYLCASSPGQSTETQYFGPGTRLLVL.

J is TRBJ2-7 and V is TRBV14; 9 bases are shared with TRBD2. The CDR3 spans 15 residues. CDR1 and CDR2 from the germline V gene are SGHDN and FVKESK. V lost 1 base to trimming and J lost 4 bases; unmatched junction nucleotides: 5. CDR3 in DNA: TGTGCCAGCAGCCAAGGCCTAGCGGGGCCTTACGAGCAGTACTTC. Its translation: CASSQGLAGPYEQYF.

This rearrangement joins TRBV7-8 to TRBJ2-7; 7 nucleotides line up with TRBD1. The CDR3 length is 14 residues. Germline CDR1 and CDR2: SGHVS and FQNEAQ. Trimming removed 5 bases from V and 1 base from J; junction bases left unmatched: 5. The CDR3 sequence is CASSDTGVSYEQYF. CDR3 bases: TGTGCCAGCAGCGACACAGGGGTATCCTACGAGCAGTACTTC.

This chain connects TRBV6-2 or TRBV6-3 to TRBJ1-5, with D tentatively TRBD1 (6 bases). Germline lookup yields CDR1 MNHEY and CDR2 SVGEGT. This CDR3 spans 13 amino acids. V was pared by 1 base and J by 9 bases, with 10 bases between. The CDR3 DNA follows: TGTGCCAGCAGTTACTACAGGGATAGGCCCCAGCATTTT. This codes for CASSYYRDRPQHF.

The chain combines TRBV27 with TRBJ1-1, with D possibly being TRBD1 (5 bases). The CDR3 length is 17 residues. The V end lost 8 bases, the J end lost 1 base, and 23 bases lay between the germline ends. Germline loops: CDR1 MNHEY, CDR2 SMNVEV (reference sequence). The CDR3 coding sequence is TGTGCCAGCGGGCCAAAGACAGTCCCATGGGGGAACACTGAAGCTTTCTTT. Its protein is CASGPKTVPWGNTEAFF.

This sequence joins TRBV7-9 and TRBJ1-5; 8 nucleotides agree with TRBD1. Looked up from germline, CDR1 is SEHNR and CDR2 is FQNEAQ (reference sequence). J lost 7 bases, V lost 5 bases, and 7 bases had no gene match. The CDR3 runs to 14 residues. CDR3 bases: TGTGCCAGCAGCGCTGCAGGGGGCGGGCAGCCCCAGCATTTT. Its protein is CASSAAGGGQPQHF.

CDR3 sequence: CASDGTAGTEAFF. CDR3 DNA: TGTGCCAGCGACGGGACAGCCGGCACTGAAGCTTTCTTT. The V gene is TRBV12-3 or TRBV12-4, the J gene TRBJ1-1; 7 bases line up with TRBD1. V lost 8 bases to trimming and J lost 4 bases; unmatched junction nucleotides: 7. The CDR3 runs 13 residues.

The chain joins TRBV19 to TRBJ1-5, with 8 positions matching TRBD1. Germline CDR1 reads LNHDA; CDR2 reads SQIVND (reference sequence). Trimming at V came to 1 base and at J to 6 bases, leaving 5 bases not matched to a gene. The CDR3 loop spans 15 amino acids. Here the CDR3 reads CASSIGQGIGQPQHF. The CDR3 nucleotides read TGTGCCAGTAGTATAGGACAGGGGATCGGTCAGCCCCAGCATTTT.

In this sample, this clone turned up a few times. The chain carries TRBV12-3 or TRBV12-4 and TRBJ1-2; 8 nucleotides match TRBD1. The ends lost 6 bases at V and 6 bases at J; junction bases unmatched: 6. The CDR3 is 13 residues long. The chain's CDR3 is CASSSGQAHGYTF. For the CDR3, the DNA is TGTGCCAGCAGCTCGGGACAGGCTCATGGCTACACCTTC.

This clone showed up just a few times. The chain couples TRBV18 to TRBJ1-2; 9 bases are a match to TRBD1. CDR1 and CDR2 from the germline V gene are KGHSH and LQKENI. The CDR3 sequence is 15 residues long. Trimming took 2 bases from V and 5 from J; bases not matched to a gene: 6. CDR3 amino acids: CASSPDGTGWYGYTF. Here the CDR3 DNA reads TGTGCCAGCTCACCAGATGGGACAGGGTGGTATGGCTACACCTTC.

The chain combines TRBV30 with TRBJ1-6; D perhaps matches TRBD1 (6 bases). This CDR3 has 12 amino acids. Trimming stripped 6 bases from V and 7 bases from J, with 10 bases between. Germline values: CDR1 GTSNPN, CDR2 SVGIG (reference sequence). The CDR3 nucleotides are TGTGCCTGTTCTACAGGGAATTCACCCCTCCACTTT. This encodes CACSTGNSPLHF.

CDR3 sequence: CASNNDVQGTGNTIYF. In nucleotides, the CDR3 is TGTGCCAGCAACAACGACGTCCAGGGAACTGGAAACACCATATATTTT. The rearrangement uses TRBV5-5 and TRBJ1-3, with a tentative D call TRBD1 (5 bases). This CDR3 is 16 amino acids long. Germline V gives CDR1 SGHKS, CDR2 YYEKEE (reference sequence). V was clipped by 6 bases and J by 2 bases, with 18 bases between them. Complete variable domain (other parts from reference TRBV5-5 and TRBJ1-3): DAGVTQSPTHLIKTRGQQVTLRCSPISGHKSVSWYQQVLGQGPQFIFQYYEKEERGRGNFPDRFSARQFPNYSSELNVNALLLGDSALYLCASNNDVQGTGNTIYFGEGSWLTVV.

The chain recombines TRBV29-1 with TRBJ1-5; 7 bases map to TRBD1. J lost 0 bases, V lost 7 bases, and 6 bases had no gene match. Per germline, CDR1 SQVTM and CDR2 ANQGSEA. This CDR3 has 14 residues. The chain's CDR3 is CSAQTGSSNQPQHF. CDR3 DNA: TGCAGCGCGCAGACAGGGTCTAGCAATCAGCCCCAGCATTTT.

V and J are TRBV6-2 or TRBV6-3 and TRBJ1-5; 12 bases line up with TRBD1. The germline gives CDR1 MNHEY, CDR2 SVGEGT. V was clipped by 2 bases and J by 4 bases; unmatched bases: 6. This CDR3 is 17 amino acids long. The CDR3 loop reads CASSYVRDRGRNQPQHF. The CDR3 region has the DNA TGTGCCAGCAGTTACGTCCGGGACAGGGGGCGGAATCAGCCCCAGCATTTT.

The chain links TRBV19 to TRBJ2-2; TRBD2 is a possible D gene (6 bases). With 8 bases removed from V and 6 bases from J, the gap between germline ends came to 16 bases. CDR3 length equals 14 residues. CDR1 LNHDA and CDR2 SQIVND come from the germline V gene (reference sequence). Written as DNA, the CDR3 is TGTGCCAGTTCCACTAGCCCGGCTCCCGGGGAGCTGTTTTTT. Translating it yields CASSTSPAPGELFF.

CDR3 coding DNA: TGTGCCAGTTTGGCGGGGGGCTCGGGTGAGCAGTTCTTC. Protein product: CASLAGGSGEQFF. V and J are TRBV3-1 (or the pseudogene TRBV3-2) and TRBJ2-1; 8 bases are a match to TRBD2. With V trimmed by 9 bases and J by 9 bases, 10 bases remained unmatched. The germline gives CDR1 LGHDT, CDR2 YNNKEL (reference sequence). The CDR3 consists of 13 residues.

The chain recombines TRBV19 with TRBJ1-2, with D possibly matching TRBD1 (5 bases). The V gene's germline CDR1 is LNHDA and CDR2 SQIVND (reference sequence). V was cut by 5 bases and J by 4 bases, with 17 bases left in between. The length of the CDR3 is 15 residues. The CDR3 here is CASSPRSQGVYGYTF. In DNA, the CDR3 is TGTGCCAGTAGTCCCCGGAGTCAGGGCGTCTATGGCTACACCTTC.